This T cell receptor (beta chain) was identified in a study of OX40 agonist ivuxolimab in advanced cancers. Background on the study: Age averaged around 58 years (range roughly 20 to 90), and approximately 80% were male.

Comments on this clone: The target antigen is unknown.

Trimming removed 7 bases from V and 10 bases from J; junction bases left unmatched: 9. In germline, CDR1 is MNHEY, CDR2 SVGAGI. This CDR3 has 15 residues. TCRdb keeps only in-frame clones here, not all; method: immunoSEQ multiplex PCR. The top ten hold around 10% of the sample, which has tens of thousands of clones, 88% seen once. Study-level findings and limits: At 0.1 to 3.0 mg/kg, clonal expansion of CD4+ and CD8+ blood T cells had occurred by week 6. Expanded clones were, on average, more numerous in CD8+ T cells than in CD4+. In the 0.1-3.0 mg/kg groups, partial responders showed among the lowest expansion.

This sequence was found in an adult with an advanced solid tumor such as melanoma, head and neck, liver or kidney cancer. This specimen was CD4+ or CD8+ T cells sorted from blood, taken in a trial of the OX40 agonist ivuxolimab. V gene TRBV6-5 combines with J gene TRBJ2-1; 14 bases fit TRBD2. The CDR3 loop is CASTTGTSGRGEQFF. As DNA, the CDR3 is TGTGCCAGCACGACCGGGACTAGCGGGAGAGGAGAGCAGTTCTTC.